Below are 26 T cell receptor beta chains sequenced from a single sample in a study of T cell changes during pregnancy in multiple sclerosis. Assay: immunoSEQ multiplex PCR; the TCRdb copy retains only in-frame clones and omits some. The sample records 95,000 to 110,000 clones, almost 95% being singletons. Sequences were derived from peripheral blood, sampled after pregnancy. The receptors derive from a female donor with multiple sclerosis, enrolled in a pregnancy study.

Written as DNA, the CDR3 is TGTGCCAGCAGCTGGGACAGGCAATACGAGCAGTACTTC. The encoded protein is CASSWDRQYEQYF. The J gene is TRBJ2-7, the V gene TRBV21-1; the listed D gene, TRBD1, was not tested against the DNA. TRBV21-1 is assigned pseudogene status. The CDR3 sequence is 13 residues long.

The CDR3, as DNA: TGTGCCAGCAGTGGACAGGAACGGGGCGAGCAGTACTTC. It yields the protein CASSGQERGEQYF. The chain joins TRBV2 to TRBJ2-7; D is perhaps TRBD1 (6 bases). This CDR3 is 13 amino acids long. The V gene's germline CDR1 is SNHLY and CDR2 FYNNEI. Trimming shortened V by 4 bases and J by 6 bases, and 13 bases separated the two germline ends.

This chain links TRBV6-5 with TRBJ2-7; perhaps TRBD2 as D (6 bases). This CDR3 has 13 amino acids. Trimming took off 7 bases at V and 6 bases at J, with 16 bases between the two ends. Germline assignment: CDR1 MNHEY and CDR2 SVGAGI. CDR3 sequence: CASTIAVGLEQYF. In DNA form, the CDR3 reads TGTGCCAGCACGATAGCGGTAGGTCTCGAGCAGTACTTC.

The chain joins TRBV28 to TRBJ1-2; TRBD1 aligns across 7 bases. The CDR3 sequence is 15 residues long. V shed 6 bases and J 3 bases; nucleotides not matched to a gene: 10. Germline V gene data show CDR1 as MDHEN and CDR2 as SYDVKM. The CDR3 DNA follows: TGTGCCAGCAGCCCTCCCGCCAGGGGGGACTATGGCTACACCTTC. This sequence encodes CASSPPARGDYGYTF.

J is TRBJ2-7 and V is TRBV7-9; 7 nucleotides match TRBD1. Trimming cost V 4 bases and J 5 bases; bases outside gene matches: 11. CDR1 and CDR2 from the germline V gene are SEHNR and FQNEAQ (reference sequence). There are 15 residues in the CDR3. CDR3 amino acids: CASSSTGSFSNEQYF. For the CDR3, the DNA is TGTGCCAGCAGCTCGACAGGGTCCTTCTCTAACGAGCAGTACTTC.

In its sample, this clone was seen many times. V usage is TRBV28 and J usage is TRBJ2-7; 15 bases are a match to TRBD2. The length of the CDR3 is 14 residues. Germline V CDR1 and CDR2: MDHEN, SYDVKM. Trimming at V came to 8 bases and at J to 6 bases, leaving 5 bases not matched to a gene. In DNA, the CDR3 is TGTGCCAGCGGACTAGCGGGAGGGTTGGGCGAGCAGTACTTC. This gives the protein CASGLAGGLGEQYF.

The V call is TRBV4-1, the J call TRBJ1-5, with 7 bases lining up with TRBD1. Germline trimming cut 10 bases from V and 6 bases from J; bases unmatched to any gene: 12. Germline assignment: CDR1 MGHRA and CDR2 YSYEKL. The CDR3 extends over 14 amino acids. The CDR3 coding sequence is TGCGCCACCGGACAGGACGTTTCTGGTCAGCCCCAGCATTTT. Protein product: CATGQDVSGQPQHF.

The chain joins TRBV11-2 to TRBJ1-5; D remains ambiguous. CDR1 and CDR2 (germline): SGHAT, FQNNGV. Trimming took 3 bases from V and 4 from J, leaving 7 bases between them. The CDR3 length is 13 residues. CDR3 sequence: CASSFERNQPQHF. CDR3 coding DNA: TGTGCCAGCAGCTTTGAGAGAAATCAGCCCCAGCATTTT.

In this sample, this clone turned up a few times. V is TRBV27 and J is TRBJ2-1; tentatively, D is TRBD2 (6 bases). The V gene lost 6 bases and the J gene lost 6 bases, with 18 bases spanning the gap. This CDR3 region has 15 residues. Germline CDR1 and CDR2: MNHEY and SMNVEV (reference sequence). The CDR3 sequence is CASSPATGGRNEQFF. The CDR3 DNA is TGTGCCAGCAGCCCGGCTACAGGAGGGCGCAATGAGCAGTTCTTC.

This chain connects TRBV27 to TRBJ2-2; TRBD1 aligns across 8 bases. The CDR3 consists of 15 residues. The ends lost 4 bases at V and 5 bases at J; junction bases unmatched: 6. In germline, CDR1 is MNHEY, CDR2 SMNVEV (reference sequence). CDR3 in DNA: TGTGCCAGCAGTTCGACAGGGGCTCCGACCGGGGAGCTGTTTTTT. This gives the protein CASSSTGAPTGELFF.

This clone was observed a single time. The chain carries TRBV4-2 and TRBJ2-1; weak D call: TRBD2 (6 bases). Trimming removed 1 base from V and 9 bases from J, with 10 bases in between. The V gene's germline CDR1 is LGHNA and CDR2 YNFKEQ. The CDR3 contains 13 residues. In nucleotides, the CDR3 is TGTGCCAGCAGCCAAGTTCGGGGGAGTGAGCAGTTCTTC. This sequence encodes CASSQVRGSEQFF.

This chain joins TRBV5-1 and TRBJ2-7, with TRBD1 matching over 7 bases. Germline lookup yields CDR1 SGHRS and CDR2 YFSETQ. Unmatched junction bases numbered 9, after V lost 3 bases and J lost 3 bases. This CDR3 is 15 amino acids long. The CDR3, as DNA: TGCGCCAGCAGCTCCGAAAGGGGGCTCCACTACGAGCAGTACTTC. Amino acids: CASSSERGLHYEQYF. Supplemented by reference TRBV5-1 and TRBJ2-7, the full variable domain reads KAGVTQTPRYLIKTRGQQVTLSCSPISGHRSVSWYQQTPGQGLQFLFEYFSETQRNKGNFPGRFSGRQFSNSRSEMNVSTLELGDSALYLCASSSERGLHYEQYFGPGTRLTVT.

V usage is TRBV7-3 and J usage is TRBJ2-1, with 11 bases aligning to TRBD2. The CDR3 consists of 19 residues. V was pared by 5 bases and J by 4 bases, with 16 bases of the junction left unmatched. Germline-derived CDR1 and CDR2 are SGHTA and FQGTGA. DNA of the CDR3: TGTGCCAGCAGCCCTAACGCCCCTAGACTAGCGGGACAATACAATGAGCAGTTCTTC. Translating it yields CASSPNAPRLAGQYNEQFF.

The chain links TRBV9 to TRBJ2-7, with TRBD1 as a possible D gene (5 bases). The V end was cut by 3 bases, the J end by 7 bases, with 23 bases between. The CDR3 has 16 residues. Germline V gene lookup returns CDR1 SGDLS and CDR2 YYNGEE. CDR3 amino acids: CASSAILTESLGEQYF. Written as DNA, the CDR3 is TGTGCCAGCAGCGCCATACTGACAGAATCTCTTGGAGAGCAGTACTTC. The whole variable domain, filled in from reference TRBV9 and TRBJ2-7, reads DSGVTQTPKHLITATGQRVTLRCSPRSGDLSVYWYQQSLDQGLQFLIQYYNGEERAKGNILERFSAQQFPDLHSELNLSSLELGDSALYFCASSAILTESLGEQYFGPGTRLTVT.

The chain links TRBV7-6 to TRBJ2-3; 8 nucleotides agree with TRBD2. This CDR3 is built from 15 residues. Germline CDR1 is SGHVS and CDR2 is FNYEAQ. The V segment lost 2 bases and the J segment 4 bases; nucleotides outside the gene matches: 5. This CDR3 is CASSLWSGGSDTQYF. CDR3 DNA: TGTGCCAGCAGCTTATGGTCGGGAGGGTCAGATACGCAGTATTTT. The variable domain in full, completed from reference TRBV7-6 and TRBJ2-3, reads GAGVSQSPRYKVTKRGQDVALRCDPISGHVSLYWYRQALGQGPEFLTYFNYEAQQDKSGLPNDRFSAERPEGSISTLTIQRTEQRDSAMYRCASSLWSGGSDTQYFGPGTRLTVL.

The CDR3 DNA sequence: TGTGCCAGCTCCGGACCGGGACAGGGACAAGAGACCCAGTACTTC. Its protein is CASSGPGQGQETQYF. This chain links TRBV28 with TRBJ2-5, with 9 positions matching TRBD1. Germline V gives CDR1 MDHEN, CDR2 SYDVKM. V lost 8 bases, J lost 2 bases, and 9 bases stayed unmatched. This CDR3 is built from 15 residues.

The rearrangement joins TRBV9 to TRBJ2-3; the match to TRBD1 covers 8 bases. The CDR3 covers 15 residues. J lost 2 bases, V lost 5 bases, and 7 bases had no gene match. Germline CDR1 SGDLS, CDR2 YYNGEE. CDR3 DNA: TGTGCCAGCAGTGACACAGGGGGACACACAGATACGCAGTATTTT. It is translated as CASSDTGGHTDTQYF.

The sample holds one count of this clone. The chain couples TRBV2 to TRBJ2-7, with 9 bases matching TRBD1. This CDR3 spans 14 amino acids. Losses at the gene ends were 6 bases for V and 3 bases for J; bases not matched to a gene: 6. CDR1 is SNHLY and CDR2 is FYNNEI in the germline V gene. CDR3: CASSAGQGGYEQYF. CDR3 coding DNA: TGTGCCAGCAGCGCGGGACAGGGAGGCTACGAGCAGTACTTC.

V and J are TRBV1 and TRBJ2-5; the table's D call, TRBD1, was not checked against the DNA. TRBV1 is a pseudogene. This CDR3 is built from 18 residues. CDR3 residues: CTSSQVLHRHVIQETQYF. The CDR3 DNA sequence: TGCACCAGCAGCCAAGTTCTCCATAGACACGTAATACAAGAGACCCAGTACTTC.

The chain recombines TRBV15 with TRBJ2-6, with 7 bases identical to TRBD1. From germline, CDR1 is LNHNV and CDR2 YYDKDF (reference sequence). V shed 5 bases and J 4 bases; nucleotides not matched to a gene: 8. The CDR3 spans 16 residues. CDR3 sequence reads: CATSGPTGIGANVLTF. The DNA for the CDR3 is TGTGCCACCAGCGGGCCGACAGGGATCGGGGCCAACGTCCTGACTTTC.

The rearrangement joins TRBV15 to TRBJ2-7; TRBD1 aligns across 10 bases. The V and J ends lost 4 bases and 4 bases, in that order; junction bases with no gene match: 4. The CDR3 totals 14 residues. Looked up from germline, CDR1 is LNHNV and CDR2 is YYDKDF (reference sequence). The CDR3 DNA follows: TGTGCCACCAGCAAGGACAGGGGGGGTTACGAGCAGTACTTC. Protein sequence: CATSKDRGGYEQYF.

This rearrangement joins TRBV7-9 to TRBJ1-1; D is unclear. CDR3 size: 14 residues. V was trimmed by 5 bases and J by 1 base, leaving 11 bases between them. Germline CDR1 is SEHNR and CDR2 is FQNEAQ (reference sequence). The CDR3 DNA follows: TGTGCCAGCAGCCTCCGGGAAGGGAACACTGAAGCTTTCTTT. Protein product: CASSLREGNTEAFF.

The chain has TRBV29-1 and TRBJ1-1, with D maybe TRBD1 (5 bases). The V end was cut by 7 bases, the J end by 4 bases, with 13 bases between. This CDR3 is built from 12 residues. Germline lookup yields CDR1 SQVTM and CDR2 ANQGSEA. This chain's CDR3 is CSGGGGSTEAFF. DNA of the CDR3: TGCAGCGGGGGGGGAGGGAGCACTGAAGCTTTCTTT.

The chain combines TRBV18 with TRBJ2-1; TRBD1 agrees at 7 bases. Germline CDR1 is KGHSH and CDR2 is LQKENI. CDR3 size: 15 residues. V was pared by 0 bases and J by 2 bases, with 1 base of the junction left unmatched. The CDR3 coding sequence is TGTGCCAGCTCACCACCCGGGACAGCCTACAATGAGCAGTTCTTC. Residues: CASSPPGTAYNEQFF.

The V gene is TRBV11-2, the J gene TRBJ2-3, with 9 bases fitting TRBD2. The CDR3 loop spans 16 amino acids. Germline-derived CDR1 and CDR2 are SGHAT and FQNNGV. The J segment lost 5 bases and the V segment lost 1 base, leaving 7 bases of the junction unmatched. For the CDR3, the DNA is TGTGCCAGCAGCTTAGTCGGGACTAGCCAACAAGATACGCAGTATTTT. Translation: CASSLVGTSQQDTQYF.

The table lists this clone with a count of one. This sample also contains other DNA sequences that code for the same CDR3. The V gene is TRBV30, the J gene TRBJ2-7, with TRBD2 as a possible D gene (5 bases). The CDR3 length is 15 residues. Germline V lookup: CDR1 GTSNPN, CDR2 SVGIG (reference sequence). Trimming pared 1 base from V and 4 bases from J, leaving 17 bases between. CDR3 DNA sequence: TGTGCCTGGAGTGCTCCGCGGGTACGTAAATACGAGCAGTACTTC. This translates into CAWSAPRVRKYEQYF.